Shown below are 5 T cell receptor beta chains from a single sample sequenced in a study of technical replicates of blood from a few donors. Some clones are missing from TCRdb's copy, which holds only in-frame ones; the method was immunoSEQ multiplex PCR. This sample has roughly 100,000 clones, with more than 90% found just once. The sequenced sample consisted of T cells isolated from PBMCs. The origin of the receptors is a human donor in good health.

The chain links TRBV18 to TRBJ1-2, with 9 bases lining up with TRBD1. The CDR3 has 15 residues. V lost 4 bases to trimming and J lost 5 bases; unmatched junction nucleotides: 8. Germline values: CDR1 KGHSH, CDR2 LQKENI. The CDR3 is CASSLKTGGEYGYTF. As DNA, the CDR3 is TGTGCCAGCTCACTAAAGACAGGGGGGGAATATGGCTACACCTTC.

The CDR3 DNA sequence: TGTGCCAGCACACTTAACAGCGGTACCTACGAGCAGTACTTC. Its protein product is CASTLNSGTYEQYF. The chain combines TRBV6-1 with TRBJ2-7, with D perhaps TRBD2 (5 bases). Trimming took off 7 bases at V and 2 bases at J, with 15 bases between the two ends. Germline V gives CDR1 MNHNS, CDR2 SASEGT. The CDR3 extends over 14 amino acids.

Turning to this clone: Distinct nucleotide sequences in the sample also encode this CDR3. The chain carries TRBV10-1 and TRBJ1-1; a weak D match, TRBD1 (6 bases). The length of the CDR3 is 14 residues. Looked up from germline, CDR1 is WNHNN and CDR2 is SYGVQD (reference sequence). Trimming shortened V by 4 bases and J by 7 bases, and 16 bases separated the two germline ends. As DNA, the CDR3 is TGCGCCAGCAGTGGGACAGCGGATTCGAGTGAAGCTTTCTTT. It is translated as CASSGTADSSEAFF.

The CDR3, as DNA: TGTGCCAGCAGTCTTTGGCTGAACACTGAAGCTTTCTTT. As protein: CASSLWLNTEAFF. The chain is built from TRBV6-5 and TRBJ1-1; no clear D gene. V was pared by 5 bases and J by 0 bases, with 7 bases between. Germline V CDR1 and CDR2: MNHEY, SVGAGI. CDR3 size: 13 residues.

The CDR3 here is CASSESDLHYEQYF. Here the CDR3 DNA reads TGTGCCAGTAGTGAAAGCGACCTACACTACGAGCAGTACTTC. The V call is TRBV19, the J call TRBJ2-7; no firm D call. Deletions cut 5 bases from V and 3 bases from J, with 14 bases between. This CDR3 region has 14 residues. Per germline, CDR1 LNHDA and CDR2 SQIVND (reference sequence). The variable domain in full, with the rest retrieved from reference TRBV19 and TRBJ2-7, is DGGITQSPKYLFRKEGQNVTLSCEQNLNHDAMYWYRQDPGQGLRLIYYSQIVNDFQKGDIAEGYSVSREKKESFPLTVTSAQKNPTAFYLCASSESDLHYEQYFGPGTRLTVT.